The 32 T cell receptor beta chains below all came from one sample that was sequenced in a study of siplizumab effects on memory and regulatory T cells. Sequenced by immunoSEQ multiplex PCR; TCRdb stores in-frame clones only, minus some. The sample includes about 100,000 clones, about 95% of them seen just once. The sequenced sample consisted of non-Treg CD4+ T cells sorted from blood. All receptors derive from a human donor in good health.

This CDR3 is CASSQNTEAFF. The CDR3 nucleotides are TGTGCCAGCAGTCAGAACACTGAAGCTTTCTTT. The chain links TRBV28 to TRBJ1-1; D gene uncertain. Trimming pared 5 bases from V and 1 base from J, leaving 2 bases between. Germline V CDR1 and CDR2: MDHEN, SYDVKM. The CDR3 extends over 11 amino acids.

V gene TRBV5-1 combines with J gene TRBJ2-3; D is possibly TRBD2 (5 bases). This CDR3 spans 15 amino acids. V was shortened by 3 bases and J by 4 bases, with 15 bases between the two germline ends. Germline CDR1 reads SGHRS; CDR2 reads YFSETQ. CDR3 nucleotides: TGCGCCAGCAGCTCAAGCTTGGGAGTGGCAGATACGCAGTATTTT. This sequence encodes CASSSSLGVADTQYF.

CDR3: CASTPKPGLVPDTQYF. In nucleotides, the CDR3 is TGTGCCAGCACCCCGAAACCGGGACTAGTCCCAGATACGCAGTATTTT. The chain joins TRBV5-4 to TRBJ2-3; 8 positions agree with TRBD2. The CDR3 has 16 residues. V lost 6 bases and J lost 4; bases outside the gene matches: 13. The germline V gene has CDR1 SGHNT and CDR2 YYREEE (reference sequence).

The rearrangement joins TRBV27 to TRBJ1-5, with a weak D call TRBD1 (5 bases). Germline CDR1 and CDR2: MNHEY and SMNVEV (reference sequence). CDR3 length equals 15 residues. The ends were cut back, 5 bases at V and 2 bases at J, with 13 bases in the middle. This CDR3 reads CASSTSGTRNQPQHF. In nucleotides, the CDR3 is TGTGCCAGCAGTACATCCGGGACCCGCAATCAGCCCCAGCATTTT.

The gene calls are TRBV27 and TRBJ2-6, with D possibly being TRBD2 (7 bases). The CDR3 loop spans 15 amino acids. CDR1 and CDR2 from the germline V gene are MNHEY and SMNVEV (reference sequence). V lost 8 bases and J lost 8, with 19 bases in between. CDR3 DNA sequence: TGTGCCAGCTCAAGGGGGGGTACGGGTTCCAACGTCCTGACTTTC. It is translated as CASSRGGTGSNVLTF.

The CDR3 bases are TGTGCCAGCAGTCCACACCGGGACAGGGTATTTGTGGGTGGAACCGGGGAGCTGTTTTTT. Translated, it gives CASSPHRDRVFVGGTGELFF. J is TRBJ2-2 and V is TRBV27, with 9 bases that match TRBD1. From germline, CDR1 is MNHEY and CDR2 SMNVEV (reference sequence). This CDR3 region has 20 residues. The V and J ends lost 5 bases and 5 bases, in that order; junction bases with no gene match: 21.

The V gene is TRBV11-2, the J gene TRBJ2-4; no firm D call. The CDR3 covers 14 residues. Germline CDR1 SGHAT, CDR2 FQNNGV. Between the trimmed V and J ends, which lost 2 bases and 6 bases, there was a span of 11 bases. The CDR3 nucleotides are TGTGCCAGCAGCTTATCCGGGTTCCCAAACATTCAGTACTTC. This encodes CASSLSGFPNIQYF.

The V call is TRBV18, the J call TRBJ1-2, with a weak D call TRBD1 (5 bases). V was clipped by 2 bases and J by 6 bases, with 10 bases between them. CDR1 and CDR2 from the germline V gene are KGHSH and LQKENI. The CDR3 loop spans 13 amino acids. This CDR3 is CASSPASGNGYTF. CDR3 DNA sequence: TGTGCCAGCTCACCAGCTTCAGGGAATGGCTACACCTTC.

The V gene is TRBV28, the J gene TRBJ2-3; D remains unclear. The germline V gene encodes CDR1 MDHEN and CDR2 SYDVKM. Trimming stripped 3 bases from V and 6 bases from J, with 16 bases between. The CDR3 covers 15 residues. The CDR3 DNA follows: TGTGCCAGCAGTTTCAGGCCAAAGGGTGGGGATACGCAGTATTTT. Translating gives CASSFRPKGGDTQYF.

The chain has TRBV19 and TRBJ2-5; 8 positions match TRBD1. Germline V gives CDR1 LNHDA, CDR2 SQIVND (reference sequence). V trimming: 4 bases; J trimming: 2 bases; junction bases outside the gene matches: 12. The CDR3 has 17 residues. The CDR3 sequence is CASSNPDRARGQETQYF. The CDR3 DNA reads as TGTGCCAGTAGTAACCCGGACAGGGCGCGGGGTCAAGAGACCCAGTACTTC.

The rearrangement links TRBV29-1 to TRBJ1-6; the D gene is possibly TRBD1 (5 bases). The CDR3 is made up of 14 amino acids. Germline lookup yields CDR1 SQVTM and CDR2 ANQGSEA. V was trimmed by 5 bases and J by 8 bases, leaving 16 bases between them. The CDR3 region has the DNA TGCAGCGTTCGACGGTTGGGGCCCGATTCACCCCTCCACTTT. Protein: CSVRRLGPDSPLHF. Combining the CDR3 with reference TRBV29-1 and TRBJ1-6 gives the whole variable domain SAVISQKPSRDICQRGTSLTIQCQVDSQVTMMFWYRQQPGQSLTLIATANQGSEATYESGFVIDKFPISRPNLTFSTLTVSNMSPEDSSIYLCSVRRLGPDSPLHFGNGTRLTVT.

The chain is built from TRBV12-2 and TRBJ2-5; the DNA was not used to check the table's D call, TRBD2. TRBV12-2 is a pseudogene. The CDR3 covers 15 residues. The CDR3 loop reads CASRSQMTRPLAQYF. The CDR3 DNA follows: TGTGCAAGTCGCTCCCAAATGACTCGTCCGCTGGCCCAGTACTTC.

The CDR3 sequence is CASSRTTRGQPQHF. In DNA form, the CDR3 reads TGTGCCAGTAGTCGGACGACGCGTGGTCAGCCCCAGCATTTT. The chain combines TRBV19 with TRBJ1-5; D gene ambiguous. The CDR3 is 14 amino acids. CDR1 is LNHDA, CDR2 SQIVND, per germline (reference sequence). Trimming removed 5 bases from V and 6 bases from J, with 14 bases in between.

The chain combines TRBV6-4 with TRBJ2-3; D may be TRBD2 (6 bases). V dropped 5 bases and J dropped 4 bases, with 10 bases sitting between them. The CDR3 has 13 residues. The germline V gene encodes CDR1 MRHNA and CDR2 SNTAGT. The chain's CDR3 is CASSRDLSDTQYF. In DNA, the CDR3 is TGTGCCAGCAGTAGGGACTTGTCAGATACGCAGTATTTT.

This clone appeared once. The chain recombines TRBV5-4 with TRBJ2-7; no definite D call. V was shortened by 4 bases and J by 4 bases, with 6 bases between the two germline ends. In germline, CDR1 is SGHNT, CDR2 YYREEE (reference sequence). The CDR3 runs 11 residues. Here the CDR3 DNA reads TGTGCCAGCAGCACGTCTTACGAGCAGTACTTC. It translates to CASSTSYEQYF. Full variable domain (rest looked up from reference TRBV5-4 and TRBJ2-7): ETGVTQSPTHLIKTRGQQVTLRCSSQSGHNTVSWYQQALGQGPQFIFQYYREEENGRGNFPPRFSGLQFPNYSSELNVNALELDDSALYLCASSTSYEQYFGPGTRLTVT.

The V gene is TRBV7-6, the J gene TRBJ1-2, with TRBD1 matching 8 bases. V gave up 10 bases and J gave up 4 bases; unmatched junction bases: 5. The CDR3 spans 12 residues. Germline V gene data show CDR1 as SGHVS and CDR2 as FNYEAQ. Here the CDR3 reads CATGQEGYGYTF. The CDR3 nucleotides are TGTGCCACGGGACAGGAGGGCTATGGCTACACCTTC.

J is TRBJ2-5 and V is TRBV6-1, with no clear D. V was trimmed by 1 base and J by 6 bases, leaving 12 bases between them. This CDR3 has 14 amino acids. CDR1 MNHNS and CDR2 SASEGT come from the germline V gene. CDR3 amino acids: CASSEDPYRQTQYF. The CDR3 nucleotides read TGTGCCAGCAGTGAAGATCCCTACCGGCAGACCCAGTACTTC.

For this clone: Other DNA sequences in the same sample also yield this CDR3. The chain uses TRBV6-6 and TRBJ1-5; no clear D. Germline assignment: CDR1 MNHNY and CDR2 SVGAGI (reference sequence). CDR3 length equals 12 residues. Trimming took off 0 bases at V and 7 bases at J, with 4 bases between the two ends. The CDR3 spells CASSYSRQPQHF. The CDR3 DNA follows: TGTGCCAGCAGTTACTCCCGGCAGCCCCAGCATTTT.

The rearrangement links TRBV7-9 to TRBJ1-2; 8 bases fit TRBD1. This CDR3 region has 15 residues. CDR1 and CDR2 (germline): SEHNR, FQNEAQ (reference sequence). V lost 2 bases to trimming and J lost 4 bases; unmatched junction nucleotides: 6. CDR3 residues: CASSLSLGQGYGYTF. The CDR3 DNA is TGTGCCAGCAGCTTATCCCTAGGACAGGGCTATGGCTACACCTTC. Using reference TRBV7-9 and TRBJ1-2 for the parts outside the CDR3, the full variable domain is DTGVSQNPRHKITKRGQNVTFRCDPISEHNRLYWYRQTLGQGPEFLTYFQNEAQLEKSRLLSDRFSAERPKGSFSTLEIQRTEQGDSAMYLCASSLSLGQGYGYTFGSGTRLTVV.

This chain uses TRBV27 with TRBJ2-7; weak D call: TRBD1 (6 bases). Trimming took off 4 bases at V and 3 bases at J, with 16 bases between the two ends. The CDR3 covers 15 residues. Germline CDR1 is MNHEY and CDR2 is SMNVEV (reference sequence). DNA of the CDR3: TGTGCCAGCAGTTCCCCCGGCACAGGGAGCTACGAGCAGTACTTC. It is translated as CASSSPGTGSYEQYF.

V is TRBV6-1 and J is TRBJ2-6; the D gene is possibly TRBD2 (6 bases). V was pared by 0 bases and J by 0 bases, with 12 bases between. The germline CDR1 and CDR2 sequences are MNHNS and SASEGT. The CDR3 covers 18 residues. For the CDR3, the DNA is TGTGCCAGCAGTGAAGCGCTTCAGCGGGTCTCTGGGGCCAACGTCCTGACTTTC. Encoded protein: CASSEALQRVSGANVLTF.

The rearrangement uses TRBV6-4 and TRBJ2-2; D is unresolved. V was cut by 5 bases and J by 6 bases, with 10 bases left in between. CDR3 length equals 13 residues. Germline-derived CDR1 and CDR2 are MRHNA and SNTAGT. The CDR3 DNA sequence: TGTGCCAGCAGTCCGACCCGAGCCGGGGAGCTGTTTTTT. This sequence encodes CASSPTRAGELFF.

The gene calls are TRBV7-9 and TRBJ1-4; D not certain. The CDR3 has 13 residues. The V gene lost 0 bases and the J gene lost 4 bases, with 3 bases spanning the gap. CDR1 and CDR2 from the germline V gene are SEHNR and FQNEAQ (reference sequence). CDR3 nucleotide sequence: TGTGCCAGCAGCTTAGCCGGTAATGAAAAACTGTTTTTT. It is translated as CASSLAGNEKLFF. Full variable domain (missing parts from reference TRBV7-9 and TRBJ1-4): DTGVSQNPRHKITKRGQNVTFRCDPISEHNRLYWYRQTLGQGPEFLTYFQNEAQLEKSRLLSDRFSAERPKGSFSTLEIQRTEQGDSAMYLCASSLAGNEKLFFGSGTQLSVL.

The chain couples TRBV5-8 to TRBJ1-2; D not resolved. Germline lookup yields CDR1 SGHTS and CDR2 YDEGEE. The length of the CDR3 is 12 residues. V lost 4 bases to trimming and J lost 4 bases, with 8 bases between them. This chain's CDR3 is CASSLGPYGYTF. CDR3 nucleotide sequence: TGTGCCAGCAGCCTAGGGCCCTATGGCTACACCTTC. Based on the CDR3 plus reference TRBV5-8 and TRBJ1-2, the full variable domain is EAGVTQSPTHLIKTRGQQATLRCSPISGHTSVYWYQQALGLGLQFLLWYDEGEERNRGNFPPRFSGRQFPNYSSELNVNALELEDSALYLCASSLGPYGYTFGSGTRLTVV.

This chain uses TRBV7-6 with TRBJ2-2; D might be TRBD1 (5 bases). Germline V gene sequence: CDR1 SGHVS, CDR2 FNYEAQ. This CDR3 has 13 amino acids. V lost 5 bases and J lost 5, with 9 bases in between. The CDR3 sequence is CASSQQETGELFF. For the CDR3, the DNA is TGTGCCAGCAGCCAACAGGAAACCGGGGAGCTGTTTTTT. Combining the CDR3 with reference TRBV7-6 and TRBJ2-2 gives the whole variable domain GAGVSQSPRYKVTKRGQDVALRCDPISGHVSLYWYRQALGQGPEFLTYFNYEAQQDKSGLPNDRFSAERPEGSISTLTIQRTEQRDSAMYRCASSQQETGELFFGEGSRLTVL.

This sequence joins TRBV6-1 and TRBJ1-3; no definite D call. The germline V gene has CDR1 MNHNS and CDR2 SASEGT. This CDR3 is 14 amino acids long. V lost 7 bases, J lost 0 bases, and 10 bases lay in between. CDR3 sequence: CASMGTDSGNTIYF. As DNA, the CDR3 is TGTGCCAGCATGGGCACTGACTCTGGAAACACCATATATTTT.

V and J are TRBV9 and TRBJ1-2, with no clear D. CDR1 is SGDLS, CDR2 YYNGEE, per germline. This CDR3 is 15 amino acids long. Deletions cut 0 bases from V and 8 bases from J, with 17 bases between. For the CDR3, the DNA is TGTGCCAGCAGCGTAGCCAATTCTCTGGTGGAAGGCTACACCTTC. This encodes CASSVANSLVEGYTF.

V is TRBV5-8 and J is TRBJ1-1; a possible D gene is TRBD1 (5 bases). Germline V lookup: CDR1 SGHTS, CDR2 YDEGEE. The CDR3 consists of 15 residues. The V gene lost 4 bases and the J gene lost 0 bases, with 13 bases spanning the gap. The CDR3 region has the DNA TGTGCCAGCAGCGGAAGCAGGGACTTGAACACTGAAGCTTTCTTT. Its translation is CASSGSRDLNTEAFF.

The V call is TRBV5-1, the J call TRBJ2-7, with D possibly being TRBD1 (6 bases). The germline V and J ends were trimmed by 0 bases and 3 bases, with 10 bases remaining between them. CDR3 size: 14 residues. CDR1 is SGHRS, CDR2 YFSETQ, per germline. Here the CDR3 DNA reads TGCGCCAGCAGCTTGGCACAGGGAGTCTACGAGCAGTACTTC. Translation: CASSLAQGVYEQYF.

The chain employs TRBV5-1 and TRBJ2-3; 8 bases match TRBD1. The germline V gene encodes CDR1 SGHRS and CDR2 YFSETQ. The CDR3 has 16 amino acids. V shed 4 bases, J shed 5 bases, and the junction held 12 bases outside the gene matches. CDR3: CASSREGQAGLDTQYF. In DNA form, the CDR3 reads TGCGCCAGCAGCAGAGAGGGACAGGCGGGGCTAGATACGCAGTATTTT.

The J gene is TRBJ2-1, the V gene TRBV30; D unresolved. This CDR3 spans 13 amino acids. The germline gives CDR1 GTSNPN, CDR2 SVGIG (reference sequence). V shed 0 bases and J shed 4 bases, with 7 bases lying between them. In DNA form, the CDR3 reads TGTGCCTGGAGTGTACAGAAATACAATGAGCAGTTCTTC. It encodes CAWSVQKYNEQFF.

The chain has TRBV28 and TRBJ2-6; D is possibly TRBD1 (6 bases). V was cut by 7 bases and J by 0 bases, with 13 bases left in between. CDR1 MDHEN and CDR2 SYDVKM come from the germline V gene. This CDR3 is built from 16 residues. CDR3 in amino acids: CASTRGGSSGANVLTF. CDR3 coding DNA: TGTGCCAGCACCAGGGGCGGAAGCTCTGGGGCCAACGTCCTGACTTTC.